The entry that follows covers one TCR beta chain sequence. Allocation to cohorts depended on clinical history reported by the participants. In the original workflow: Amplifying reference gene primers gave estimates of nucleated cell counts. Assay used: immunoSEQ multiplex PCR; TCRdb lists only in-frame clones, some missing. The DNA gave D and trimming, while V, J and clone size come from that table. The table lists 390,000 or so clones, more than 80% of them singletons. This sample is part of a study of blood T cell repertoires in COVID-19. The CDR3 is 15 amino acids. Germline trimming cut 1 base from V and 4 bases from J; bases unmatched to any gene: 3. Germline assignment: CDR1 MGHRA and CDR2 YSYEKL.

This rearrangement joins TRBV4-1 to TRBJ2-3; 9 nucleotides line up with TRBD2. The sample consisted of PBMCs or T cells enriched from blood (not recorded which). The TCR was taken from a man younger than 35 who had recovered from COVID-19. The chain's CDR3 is CASSQVREGSDTQYF. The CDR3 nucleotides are TGCGCCAGCAGCCAAGTGCGGGAGGGTTCAGATACGCAGTATTTT.